This T cell receptor (beta chain) was profiled in a study of T cells in Graves' hyperthyroidism and ophthalmopathy. Amplified regions were TCR beta CDR3 sequences from RNA transcripts. HTBI primers were employed in a first-round RT-PCR of the TCR CDR3. One entry per CDR3 protein, called by TCRdb with MiXCR from the multiplex PCR reads. The data hold 650,000 to 700,000 distinct CDR3 sequences, with 15% to 20% observed a single time. Trimming left V 8 bases short and J 5 bases short, with 18 bases between. The length of the CDR3 is 15 residues. CDR1 MGHRA and CDR2 YSYEKL come from the germline V gene. The material sequenced was blood. The source is a man over 45 with Graves' hyperthyroidism. The chain couples TRBV4-1 to TRBJ1-4, with D unresolved. The CDR3, as DNA: TGCGCCAGCTGGTTGGTACCCGGTGGGAATGAAAAACTGTTTTTT. Translating gives CASWLVPGGNEKLFF.